The rows below give T cell receptor beta chains drawn from one sample of a study of blood T cell repertoires in COVID-19. This table comes from immunoSEQ multiplex PCR, and its TCRdb copy is limited to in-frame clones, with some not included. The table lists 85,000 to 130,000 clones, roughly 82% of them singletons. The material sequenced was peripheral blood. Every receptor here comes from a man aged 60 to 75 with acute or convalescent COVID-19. Both conserved end residues are part of each CDR3. Fields, in order: clone size, D gene, J gene, V gene, CDR3 DNA, CDR3 protein. D genes are given only for firm matches. Not every row has a clone size; where given, it reads once, few, many or a size class.

>.|.|TRBJ2-1|TRBV28
TGTGCCAGCAGTCCTCAGCAGTTCTTC
CASSPQQFF
>.|.|TRBJ1-6|TRBV27
TGTGCCAGCAGTCCCAGGGGACCTAATTCACCCCTCCACTTT
CASSPRGPNSPLHF
>.|TRBD2|TRBJ2-7|TRBV7-3
TGTGCCAGCAGCTTAGGGCGGGGGACCTCCTACGAGCAGTACTTC
CASSLGRGTSYEQYF
>once|.|TRBJ1-2|TRBV28
TGTGCCAGCAGTTTGGGCCCGGAGGTGTATGGCTACACCTTC
CASSLGPEVYGYTF
>few|.|TRBJ1-5|TRBV30
TGTGCCTGGGGTAGGGAGACTGGACAGCCCCAGCATTTT
CAWGRETGQPQHF
>once|.|TRBJ2-5|TRBV5-4
TGTGCCAGCAGCCAGACAGAAGAGACCCAGTACTTC
CASSQTEETQYF
>.|.|TRBJ1-1|TRBV25-1
TGTGCCAGCAGTGAATCTAAAGGGAGGGGCACTGAAGCTTTCTTT
CASSESKGRGTEAFF
>.|.|TRBJ2-4|TRBV5-6
TGTGCCAGCAGTTCCCACGGGGCCAAAAACATTCAGTACTTC
CASSSHGAKNIQYF
>.|TRBD1|TRBJ1-1|TRBV11-2
TGTGCCAGCAGCTTGACCCGACAGGGGGTTTTTAGAACTGAAGCTTTCTTT
CASSLTRQGVFRTEAFF
>.|.|TRBJ1-6|TRBV2
TGTGCCAGCAGTGACACCTATAATTCACCCCTCCACTTT
CASSDTYNSPLHF
>.|.|TRBJ1-1|TRBV29-1
TGCAGCGTCGGCAGGGGCCCTGAAGCTTTCTTT
CSVGRGPEAFF
>few|TRBD1|TRBJ2-7|TRBV6-5
TGTGCCACTAGACCGGGACAGGGCTCTTACGAGCAGTACTTC
CATRPGQGSYEQYF
>.|.|TRBJ1-1|TRBV11-3
TGTGCCAGCAGCTTACGACAGGCTATGAACACTGAAGCTTTCTTT
CASSLRQAMNTEAFF
>.|.|TRBJ1-5|TRBV2
TGTGCCAGCAGTGAGGAGGGTGTATTGAGTCAGCCCCAGCATTTT
CASSEEGVLSQPQHF
>.|.|TRBJ1-1|TRBV2
TGTGCCATCAACAAGAACACTGAAGCTTTCTTT
CAINKNTEAFF
>.|TRBD2|TRBJ2-3|TRBV7-9
TGTGCCAGCAGCTCCCTAGAGCGGGGGTTCACAGATACGCAGTATTTT
CASSSLERGFTDTQYF
>.|.|TRBJ1-2|TRBV10-3
TGTGCCATCACCGGTGCGGGGGCCGCTGGCTACACCTTC
CAITGAGAAGYTF
>.|TRBD2|TRBJ2-7|TRBV5-8
TGTGCCAGCAGGGACCCTGGGACTAGCGGAAGGGAGCAGTACTTC
CASRDPGTSGREQYF
>.|.|TRBJ2-3|TRBV14
TGTGCCAGCAGCCAAAACGGCGGGATGGTGGCAGATACGCAGTATTTT
CASSQNGGMVADTQYF
>.|TRBD1|TRBJ2-1|TRBV24-1
TGTGCCACCAGTGATGCGGGGACAGGGAAGTACAATGAGCAGTTCTTC
CATSDAGTGKYNEQFF
>.|.|TRBJ2-3|TRBV24-1
TGTGCCACCGGCCCGGGGGTAAGCACAGATACGCAGTATTTT
CATGPGVSTDTQYF
>.|TRBD1|TRBJ1-2|TRBV4-2
TGTGCCAGCAGCCAATTAAACAGGGGCGCTAACTATGGCTACACCTTC
CASSQLNRGANYGYTF
>.|.|TRBJ1-2|TRBV14
TGTGCCAGCAGCCAAGGTGTAGAGCCCTATGGCTACACCTTC
CASSQGVEPYGYTF
>.|TRBD2|TRBJ2-1|TRBV27
TGTGCCAGCAGGAGGGTAGCGGGGGGGGACTACAATGAGCAGTTCTTC
CASRRVAGGDYNEQFF
>once|TRBD1|TRBJ1-1|TRBV28
TGTGCCAGCAGTTCCGGACAGGGGAATTCTGAAGCTTTCTTT
CASSSGQGNSEAFF
>.|TRBD2|TRBJ2-5|TRBV3-1/TRBV3-2
TGTGCCAGCAGCCAAATCTACAGCGGGGTTAGAGAGACCCAGTACTTC
CASSQIYSGVRETQYF
>.|.|TRBJ1-2|TRBV27
TGTGCCAGCAGCCTTGTTGCGGGGGCGAGTGGCTACACCTTC
CASSLVAGASGYTF
>.|.|TRBJ2-2|TRBV7-2
TGTGCCAGCAGCTTAGCCGGGGACACCGGGGAGCTGTTTTTT
CASSLAGDTGELFF
>.|.|TRBJ1-2|TRBV5-6
TGTGCCAGCAGCTTGGCCGGCGGCGGCCCGCATGGCTACACCTTC
CASSLAGGGPHGYTF
>.|.|TRBJ2-1|TRBV7-9
TGTGCCAGCAGCTCTAGAGGCGGTGGGTCAAATGAGCAGTTCTTC
CASSSRGGGSNEQFF
>.|TRBD1|TRBJ1-1|TRBV27
TGTGCCAGCAGCCCTAGGGGGCAGGTGCGTGAAGCTTTCTTT
CASSPRGQVREAFF
>.|.|TRBJ1-4|TRBV19
TGTGCCACTCGGCGGGGAGGAAAACTGTTTTTT
CATRRGGKLFF
>.|.|TRBJ1-5|TRBV5-4
TGTGCCAGCAGCCTCTATTCGGAGGGCAATCAGCCCCAGCATTTT
CASSLYSEGNQPQHF
>.|.|TRBJ2-5|TRBV9
TGTGCCAGCAGCGTAGATGATGGGGTAGGAGGCCTACAAGAGACCCAGTACTTC
CASSVDDGVGGLQETQYF
>.|TRBD1|TRBJ1-2|TRBV19
TGTGCCAGTAGTTTTAGACAGGGCGGCAACGGCTACACCTTC
CASSFRQGGNGYTF
>.|.|TRBJ1-4|TRBV5-8
TGTGCCAGCAGCTTGAACGGCGCGGGGGAAGAAAAACTGTTTTTT
CASSLNGAGEEKLFF
>.|.|TRBJ1-3|TRBV19
TGTGCCAGTAGTGTCGGACAGATCCGTTGGTCTGGAAACACCATATATTTT
CASSVGQIRWSGNTIYF
>once|.|TRBJ2-1|TRBV7-9
TGTGCCAGCAGCCTCAACATCAATGAGCAGTTCTTC
CASSLNINEQFF
>once|.|TRBJ2-7|TRBV18
TGTGCCAGCTCACAAGGACAGTCTTACGAGCAGTACTTC
CASSQGQSYEQYF
>.|.|TRBJ2-7|TRBV7-2
TGTGCCAGCAGCTTAGCTCCCTTAGCGGTCCCAACCTACGAGCAGTACTTC
CASSLAPLAVPTYEQYF
>.|.|TRBJ1-5|TRBV2
TGTGCCAGCAGAGGGGGATTGGATCAGCCCCAGCATTTT
CASRGGLDQPQHF
>.|.|TRBJ2-3|TRBV7-9
TGTGCCAGCAGCTTCGAGCGGGATACGCAGTATTTT
CASSFERDTQYF